The rows below give T cell receptor beta chains drawn from one sample of a study of OX40 agonist ivuxolimab in advanced cancers. TCRdb's table, derived via immunoSEQ multiplex PCR, lists solely in-frame clones and lacks some. This table holds about 69,000 clones, around 91% found once. Here the sequenced sample was CD4+ or CD8+ T cells sorted from blood, taken in a trial of the OX40 agonist ivuxolimab. Receptors were obtained from an adult with an advanced solid tumor such as melanoma, head and neck, liver or kidney cancer. Both conserved end residues are part of each CDR3. Each record gives: clone size, V gene, D gene, J gene, CDR3 DNA, CDR3 protein. D genes are given only for firm matches. Where a row states a size, it is once, few, many or the class of an expanded clone; other rows omit it.

clone_size: .
v_call: TRBV27
d_call: TRBD2
j_call: TRBJ2-1
cdr3_nt: TGTGCCAGCAGTTCTCGACCGGGAGGCTACAATGAGCAGTTCTTC
cdr3_aa: CASSSRPGGYNEQFF

clone_size: once
v_call: TRBV5-8
d_call: .
j_call: TRBJ1-2
cdr3_nt: TGTGCCAGCAGCTTTGGAGACAGTAACTATGGCTACACCTTC
cdr3_aa: CASSFGDSNYGYTF

clone_size: .
v_call: TRBV18
d_call: TRBD1
j_call: TRBJ2-3
cdr3_nt: TGTGCCAGCTCACCACCCGCCCAGGGGGCAGGTACAGATACGCAGTATTTT
cdr3_aa: CASSPPAQGAGTDTQYF

clone_size: .
v_call: TRBV13
d_call: .
j_call: TRBJ2-2
cdr3_nt: TGTGCCAGCAGCCAATGGAAGAACACCGGGGAGCTGTTTTTT
cdr3_aa: CASSQWKNTGELFF

clone_size: .
v_call: TRBV6-1
d_call: .
j_call: TRBJ1-5
cdr3_nt: TGTGCCAGCAGGGAGGGGGGGCCAGGCGTTCAGCCCCAGCATTTT
cdr3_aa: CASREGGPGVQPQHF

clone_size: once
v_call: TRBV6-5
d_call: .
j_call: TRBJ2-5
cdr3_nt: TGTGCCAGCAGTTGCTTCGGATCAGGGCTACAAGAGACCCAGTACTTC
cdr3_aa: CASSCFGSGLQETQYF

clone_size: .
v_call: TRBV4-3
d_call: .
j_call: TRBJ1-2
cdr3_nt: TGCGCCAGCAGCCAAGTCCCTACAGGGATCGGGTGGGGCTACACCTTC
cdr3_aa: CASSQVPTGIGWGYTF

clone_size: .
v_call: TRBV5-4
d_call: .
j_call: TRBJ1-6
cdr3_nt: TGTGCCAGCAGCTTGGGATCCCAGGGTAGCTCACCCCTCCACTTT
cdr3_aa: CASSLGSQGSSPLHF

clone_size: .
v_call: TRBV7-6
d_call: TRBD2
j_call: TRBJ2-3
cdr3_nt: TGTGCCAGCAGCATCCTCTTAGCGGGGGGAAGCACAGATACGCAGTATTTT
cdr3_aa: CASSILLAGGSTDTQYF

clone_size: once
v_call: TRBV6-5
d_call: TRBD2
j_call: TRBJ2-3
cdr3_nt: TGTGCCAGCAGTTCCTCCCCTAGCGGGAGCACAGATACGCAGTATTTT
cdr3_aa: CASSSSPSGSTDTQYF

clone_size: .
v_call: TRBV28
d_call: .
j_call: TRBJ2-7
cdr3_nt: TGTGCCAGCAGTCCCAGGGGTTTTCGGGTTTCCGAGCAGTACTTC
cdr3_aa: CASSPRGFRVSEQYF

clone_size: once
v_call: TRBV27
d_call: TRBD2
j_call: TRBJ2-1
cdr3_nt: TGTGCCAGCAGTACCCGAGCGGGAGTTCAGGGTGAGCAGTTCTTC
cdr3_aa: CASSTRAGVQGEQFF

clone_size: .
v_call: TRBV7-2
d_call: .
j_call: TRBJ1-1
cdr3_nt: TGTGCCAGCAGCTTAGTGACGGTCCCGGGGGCTGAAGCTTTCTTT
cdr3_aa: CASSLVTVPGAEAFF

clone_size: .
v_call: TRBV4-3
d_call: TRBD1
j_call: TRBJ1-6
cdr3_nt: TGCGCCAGCAGCCAAGATCTAGGGACAGGGGATAATTCACCCCTCCACTTT
cdr3_aa: CASSQDLGTGDNSPLHF

clone_size: .
v_call: TRBV27
d_call: TRBD2
j_call: TRBJ2-1
cdr3_nt: TGTGCCAGCAGTTTACTACTAGCGGGGGGCCCTAACAATGAGCAGTTCTTC
cdr3_aa: CASSLLLAGGPNNEQFF

clone_size: .
v_call: TRBV27
d_call: .
j_call: TRBJ2-5
cdr3_nt: TGTGCCAGCAGTTTAGGAGAGACCCAGTACTTC
cdr3_aa: CASSLGETQYF

clone_size: .
v_call: TRBV6-5
d_call: .
j_call: TRBJ1-1
cdr3_nt: TGTGCCAGCAGTTACTCGGACCAACGGGGGACTGAAGCTTTCTTT
cdr3_aa: CASSYSDQRGTEAFF

clone_size: .
v_call: TRBV9
d_call: TRBD1
j_call: TRBJ1-4
cdr3_nt: TGTGCCAGCAGCCGAGGGACAGGGGGCCAGGATGAAAAACTGTTTTTT
cdr3_aa: CASSRGTGGQDEKLFF

clone_size: .
v_call: TRBV6-5
d_call: .
j_call: TRBJ1-1
cdr3_nt: TGTGCCAGCAGAACATTAGGGTACACTGAAGCTTTCTTT
cdr3_aa: CASRTLGYTEAFF

clone_size: .
v_call: TRBV6-5
d_call: .
j_call: TRBJ2-2
cdr3_nt: TGTGCCAGCAGTTACCCAGGCTTAGGGGAGCTGTTTTTT
cdr3_aa: CASSYPGLGELFF

clone_size: .
v_call: TRBV4-1
d_call: .
j_call: TRBJ2-1
cdr3_nt: TGCGCCAGCAGCCAAGACACGGGAGACAATGAGCAGTTCTTC
cdr3_aa: CASSQDTGDNEQFF

clone_size: .
v_call: TRBV10-3
d_call: TRBD2
j_call: TRBJ2-5
cdr3_nt: TGTGCCATCAGGGATACTACCGGGACTAGAGATGAGACCCAGTACTTC
cdr3_aa: CAIRDTTGTRDETQYF

clone_size: once
v_call: TRBV5-8
d_call: .
j_call: TRBJ2-5
cdr3_nt: TGTGCCAGCAGCTTGGCCACAGAAGTCCAAGAGACCCAGTACTTC
cdr3_aa: CASSLATEVQETQYF

clone_size: .
v_call: TRBV29-1
d_call: .
j_call: TRBJ1-1
cdr3_nt: TGCAGCACTAGGCCCTGGAACACTGAAGCTTTCTTT
cdr3_aa: CSTRPWNTEAFF